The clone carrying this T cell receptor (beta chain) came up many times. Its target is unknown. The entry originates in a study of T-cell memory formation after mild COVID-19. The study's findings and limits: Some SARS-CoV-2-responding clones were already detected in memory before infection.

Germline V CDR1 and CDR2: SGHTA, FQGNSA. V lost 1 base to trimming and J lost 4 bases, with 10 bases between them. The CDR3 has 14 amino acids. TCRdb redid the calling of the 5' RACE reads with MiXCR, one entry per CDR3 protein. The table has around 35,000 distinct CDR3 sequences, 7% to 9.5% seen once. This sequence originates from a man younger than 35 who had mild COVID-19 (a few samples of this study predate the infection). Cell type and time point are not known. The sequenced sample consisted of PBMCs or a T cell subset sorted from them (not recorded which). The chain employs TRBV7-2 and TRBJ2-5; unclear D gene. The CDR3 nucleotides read TGTGCCAGCAGCTTAGGACGATTGCCAGAGACCCAGTACTTC. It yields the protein CASSLGRLPETQYF.